Listed here are 9 T cell receptor beta chains from one sample, sequenced in a study of T cell responses to AZD1222 COVID-19 vaccine. The protocol was immunoSEQ multiplex PCR, while the TCRdb copy is restricted to in-frame clones and leaves out a portion. The repertoire includes under 200,000 clones, 94% of them detected once, and about 9.2% sits in the top ten. This specimen was peripheral blood, taken on day 0 of AZD1222 vaccination. The receptors were sampled from an adult in good health.

The chain couples TRBV28 to TRBJ1-1; D perhaps matches TRBD1 (5 bases). The V end was cut by 3 bases, the J end by 4 bases, with 12 bases between. The CDR3 loop spans 14 amino acids. Germline CDR1 and CDR2: MDHEN and SYDVKM. The CDR3 DNA follows: TGTGCCAGCAGTTTCGCGGGGGTCGGCACTGAAGCTTTCTTT. This gives the protein CASSFAGVGTEAFF.

The CDR3 DNA is TGTGCCAGCAGCTTCTGGGGTGAGGACGAGCAGTACTTC. Protein product: CASSFWGEDEQYF. The rearrangement uses TRBV5-5 and TRBJ2-7; D gene unclear. This CDR3 has 13 residues. CDR1 is SGHKS, CDR2 YYEKEE, per germline (reference sequence). Between the trimmed V and J ends, which lost 2 bases and 5 bases, there was a span of 11 bases.

This CDR3 is CASTGGKYAYGYTF. The CDR3 nucleotides are TGTGCCAGCACGGGGGGAAAATACGCGTATGGCTACACCTTC. The genes are TRBV28 and TRBJ1-2, with D possibly being TRBD1 (5 bases). The CDR3 consists of 14 residues. Germline CDR1 and CDR2: MDHEN and SYDVKM. Deletions cut 7 bases from V and 5 bases from J, with 17 bases between.

The J gene is TRBJ2-1, the V gene TRBV3-1 (or the pseudogene TRBV3-2); no clear D. Trimming removed 3 bases from V and 0 bases from J, with 27 bases in between. Germline V lookup: CDR1 LGHDT, CDR2 YNNKEL (reference sequence). The CDR3 sequence is 21 residues long. This CDR3 reads CASSHQLTRPQDGSSYNEQFF. CDR3 DNA sequence: TGTGCCAGCAGCCATCAACTTACTCGACCTCAGGACGGAAGCTCCTACAATGAGCAGTTCTTC.

V and J are TRBV4-2 and TRBJ2-1; 9 bases match TRBD1. The CDR3 loop spans 16 amino acids. After removal of 3 bases from V and 5 bases from J, the junction contained 8 bases not matched to a gene. Germline V lookup: CDR1 LGHNA, CDR2 YNFKEQ. CDR3 amino acids: CASSQDTGGLDNEQFF. The DNA for the CDR3 is TGTGCCAGCAGCCAGGACACAGGGGGCTTAGACAATGAGCAGTTCTTC.

The V call is TRBV15, the J call TRBJ2-7; D is uncertain. Trimming left V 1 base short and J 2 bases short, with 12 bases between. The germline V gene has CDR1 LNHNV and CDR2 YYDKDF (reference sequence). CDR3 length equals 15 residues. The CDR3 DNA reads as TGTGCCACCAGCAGAGGACTTTTAATCCCCTACGAGCAGTACTTC. It translates to CATSRGLLIPYEQYF.

This rearrangement joins TRBV5-1 to TRBJ2-7; 10 bases fit TRBD2. Germline lookup yields CDR1 SGHRS and CDR2 YFSETQ. V gave up 0 bases and J gave up 4 bases; unmatched junction bases: 4. The CDR3 is 15 amino acids. The CDR3 reads CASSLGAGGPYEQYF. CDR3 nucleotide sequence: TGCGCCAGCAGCTTGGGAGCGGGAGGGCCGTACGAGCAGTACTTC.

The table lists this clone with a few counts. The gene calls are TRBV18 and TRBJ1-5; 7 positions agree with TRBD1. Germline trimming cut 6 bases from V and 7 bases from J; bases unmatched to any gene: 6. CDR1 is KGHSH, CDR2 LQKENI, per germline. The CDR3 extends over 13 amino acids. The CDR3 region has the DNA TGTGCCAGCTCCCGGGGAGGGGGCCAGCCCCAGCATTTT. It encodes CASSRGGGQPQHF.

J is TRBJ1-4 and V is TRBV12-3 or TRBV12-4; maybe TRBD1 (6 bases). The CDR3 is 13 residues long. Trimming stripped 3 bases from V and 12 bases from J, with 14 bases between. The CDR3 reads CASSFRQVGELFF. DNA for the CDR3: TGTGCCAGCAGTTTCAGACAGGTCGGGGAACTGTTTTTT.